These T cell receptor beta chains were read from a single sample in a study of cytomegalovirus exposure and HLA in healthy donors. Profiled with immunoSEQ multiplex PCR; TCRdb holds only in-frame clones, not every one. The data show around 98,000 clones, roughly 73% seen once. Sequencing was done on a sample of PBMCs. The receptors stem from a woman in her thirties or forties in good health and CMV-seronegative. CDR3s include the opening cysteine and the closing phenylalanine or tryptophan. Clone size is shown for a subset of rows, as once, few, many or a class of expanded clone.

V,size,CDR3
TRBV4-2,few,CASSQGDATNEKLFF
TRBV27,many,CASSYDRGRTYEQYF
TRBV6-5,NA,CASRQKGGSNTEAFF
TRBV7-3,NA,CASSLQLAGGSDTQYF
TRBV9,NA,CASSVGTSGGYTGELFF
TRBV7-2,NA,CASSLDRGPYEQYF
TRBV7-9,NA,CASSLSMGTGTGRPEAFF
TRBV27,NA,CASSPLGVLSGNTIYF
TRBV6-5,NA,CASSHQPAGPEAFF
TRBV28,NA,CASTWDTSYNEQFF
TRBV25-1,NA,CASSRQGANTEAFF
TRBV6-6,NA,CASSYSDTNQPQHF
TRBV5-6,NA,CASSSGSNEKLFF